The present entry profiles one T cell receptor beta chain with its context. The CDR3 runs to 15 residues. The V gene's germline CDR1 is MDHEN and CDR2 SYDVKM. V dropped 2 bases and J dropped 7; count of bases not matched to a gene: 3. This record comes from a study of blood T cell repertoires in COVID-19. Study in general: COVID-19 samples, acute and convalescent, were from the United States, Italy and Spain.

In the study's own analysis: Nucleated cell counts were estimated from reference gene primer amplification. Produced via immunoSEQ multiplex PCR; TCRdb's table is partial and in-frame only. V, J and clone size reflect that table, while D and trimming were determined from the DNA. This sample has about 350,000 clones, with about 90% found just once. In terms of age and location, participants ranged from about 18 to 89 years and lived in about two dozen US areas. The origin of this receptor is a woman aged 25 to 45 who had recovered from COVID-19. The chain recombines TRBV28 with TRBJ1-4, with TRBD1 identical over 11 bases. The sample consisted of PBMCs or T cells enriched from blood (not recorded which). This chain's CDR3 is CASSLGGTGGEKLFF. CDR3 bases: TGTGCCAGCAGTTTAGGGGGGACAGGGGGTGAAAAACTGTTTTTT.